This T cell receptor (beta chain) derives from a study of Graves' ophthalmopathy and Graves' hyperthyroidism. Across the whole study: Hyperthyroidism counted as stable given no ophthalmopathy within 18 months of follow-up. Study outcomes and limitations: Blood also harbored most expanded thyroid clonotypes above 0.001 frequency. Separation of ophthalmopathy from stable hyperthyroidism was achieved by a 13-signature model, at approximately 90% sensitivity and roughly 77% specificity.

This clonotype was observed at least ten times. Its cognate antigen is unknown. As the template, RNA transcripts were used to amplify TCR beta CDR3 regions. The first round was an RT-PCR with HTBI primers, and the second round was a multiplex PCR. TCRdb re-called the multiplex PCR reads with MiXCR, one entry per CDR3 protein. Here the sample spans over a million distinct CDR3 sequences, about two fifths being singletons. Newly diagnosed, the hyperthyroidism patients had under 2 months' duration and were aged 18 to 65. Trimming took off 5 bases at V and 3 bases at J, with 10 bases between the two ends. Germline V lookup: CDR1 MNHEY, CDR2 SVGEGT. CDR3 length: 13 residues.

The material sequenced was peripheral blood or thyroid tissue (not recorded which). V usage is TRBV6-2 or TRBV6-3 and J usage is TRBJ2-5, with TRBD1 as a possible D gene (7 bases). The clonotype comes from an adult man with Graves' hyperthyroidism. CDR3 sequence: CASSAGQKETQYF. As DNA, the CDR3 is TGTGCCAGCAGTGCGGGACAGAAAGAGACCCAGTACTTC.